This TCR beta chain was identified in a study of a mutant IDH1 vaccine in newly diagnosed glioma. The wider study: Vaccine dosing followed radiotherapy by 4-6 weeks, or accompanied temozolomide cycles. Earlier care involved radiotherapy, temozolomide, or both, and the majority received both.

This sample's time point: week 11, during vaccination. One vaccine dose held 300 ug of mutant IDH1 20-mer peptide and came with topical imiquimod. The table came from immunoSEQ multiplex PCR; TCRdb's copy has only in-frame clones and leaves some out. The table lists under 150,000 clones, roughly 77% of them singletons. Of note for this clone: The antigen is not known.

This clonotype was sampled from a man in his forties with glioma. Sequenced material: PBMCs, taken from a glioma patient whose treatment included an IDH1 peptide vaccine.

CDR3 nucleotide sequence: TGCGCCAGCAGCTTGGTACCGGGGGCGACCTACGAGCAGTACTTC. Translating gives CASSLVPGATYEQYF. The chain recombines TRBV5-1 with TRBJ2-7; D assignment may be TRBD1 or TRBD2 (6 bases each). CDR3 length: 15 residues. Deletions cut 0 bases from V and 2 bases from J, with 12 bases between. From germline, CDR1 is SGHRS and CDR2 YFSETQ.